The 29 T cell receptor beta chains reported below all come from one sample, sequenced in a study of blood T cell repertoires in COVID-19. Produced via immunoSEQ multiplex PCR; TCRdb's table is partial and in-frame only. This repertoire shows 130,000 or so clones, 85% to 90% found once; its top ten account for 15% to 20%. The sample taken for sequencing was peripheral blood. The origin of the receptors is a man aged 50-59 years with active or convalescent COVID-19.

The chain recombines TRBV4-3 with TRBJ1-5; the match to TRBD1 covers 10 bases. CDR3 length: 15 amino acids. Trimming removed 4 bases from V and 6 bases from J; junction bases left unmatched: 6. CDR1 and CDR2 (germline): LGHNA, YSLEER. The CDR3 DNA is TGCGCCAGCAGCCGGGGGACAGGGGCTGTTCAGCCCCAGCATTTT. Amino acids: CASSRGTGAVQPQHF.

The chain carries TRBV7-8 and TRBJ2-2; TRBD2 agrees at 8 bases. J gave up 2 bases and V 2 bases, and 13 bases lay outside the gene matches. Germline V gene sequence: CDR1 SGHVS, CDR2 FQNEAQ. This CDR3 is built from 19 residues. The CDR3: CASSLKPQRESENTGELFF. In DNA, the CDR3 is TGTGCCAGCAGCTTAAAGCCCCAGCGGGAGTCTGAAAACACCGGGGAGCTGTTTTTT.

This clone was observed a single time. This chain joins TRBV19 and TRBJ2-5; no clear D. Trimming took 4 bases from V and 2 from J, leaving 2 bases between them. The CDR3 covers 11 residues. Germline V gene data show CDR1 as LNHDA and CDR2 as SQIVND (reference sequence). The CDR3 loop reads CASSTQETQYF. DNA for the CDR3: TGTGCCAGTAGTACTCAAGAGACCCAGTACTTC.

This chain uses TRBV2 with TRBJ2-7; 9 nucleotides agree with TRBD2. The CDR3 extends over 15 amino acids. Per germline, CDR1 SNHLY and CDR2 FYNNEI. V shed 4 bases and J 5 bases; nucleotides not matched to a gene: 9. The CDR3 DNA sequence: TGTGCCAGCAGTGCCGGGACTAGCTCTTCCCACGAGCAGTACTTC. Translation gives CASSAGTSSSHEQYF. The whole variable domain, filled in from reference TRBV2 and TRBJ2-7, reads EPEVTQTPSHQVTQMGQEVILRCVPISNHLYFYWYRQILGQKVEFLVSFYNNEISEKSEIFDDQFSVERPDGSNFTLKIRSTKLEDSAMYFCASSAGTSSSHEQYFGPGTRLTVT.

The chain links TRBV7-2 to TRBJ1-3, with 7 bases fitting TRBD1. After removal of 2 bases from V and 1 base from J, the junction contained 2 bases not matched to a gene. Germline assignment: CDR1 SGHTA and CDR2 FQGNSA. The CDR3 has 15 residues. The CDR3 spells CASSLPTGSGNTIYF. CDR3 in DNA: TGTGCCAGCAGCTTACCGACAGGGTCTGGAAACACCATATATTTT.

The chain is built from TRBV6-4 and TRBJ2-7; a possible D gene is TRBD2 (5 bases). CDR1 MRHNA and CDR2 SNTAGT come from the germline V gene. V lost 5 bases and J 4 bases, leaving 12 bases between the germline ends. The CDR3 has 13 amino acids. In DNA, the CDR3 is TGTGCCAGCAGTAAGGAGGACGGGTACGAGCAGTACTTC. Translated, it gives CASSKEDGYEQYF.

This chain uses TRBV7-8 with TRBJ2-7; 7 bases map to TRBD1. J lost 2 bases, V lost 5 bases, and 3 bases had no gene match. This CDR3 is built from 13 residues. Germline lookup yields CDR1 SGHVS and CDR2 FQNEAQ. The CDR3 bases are TGTGCCAGCAGCGACAGGGTCACCTACGAGCAGTACTTC. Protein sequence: CASSDRVTYEQYF.

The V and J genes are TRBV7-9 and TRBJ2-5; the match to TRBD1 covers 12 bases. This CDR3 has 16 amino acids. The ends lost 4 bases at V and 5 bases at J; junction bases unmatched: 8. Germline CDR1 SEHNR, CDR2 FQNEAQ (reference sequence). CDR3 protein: CASSSSGTGGAETQYF. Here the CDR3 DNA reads TGTGCCAGCAGCTCCTCTGGGACAGGGGGCGCGGAGACCCAGTACTTC.

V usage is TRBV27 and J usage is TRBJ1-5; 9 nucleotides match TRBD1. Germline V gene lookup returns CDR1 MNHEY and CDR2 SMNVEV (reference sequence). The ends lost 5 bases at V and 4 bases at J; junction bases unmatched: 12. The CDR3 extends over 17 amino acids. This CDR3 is CASSRTGGAWANQPQHF. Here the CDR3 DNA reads TGTGCCAGCAGTCGAACAGGGGGCGCGTGGGCGAATCAGCCCCAGCATTTT.

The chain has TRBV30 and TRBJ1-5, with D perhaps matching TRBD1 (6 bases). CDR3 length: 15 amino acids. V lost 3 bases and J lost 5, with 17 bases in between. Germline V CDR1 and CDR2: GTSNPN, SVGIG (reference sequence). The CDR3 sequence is CAWSEPPGVYQPQHF. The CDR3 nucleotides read TGTGCCTGGAGCGAACCTCCAGGGGTTTATCAGCCCCAGCATTTT.

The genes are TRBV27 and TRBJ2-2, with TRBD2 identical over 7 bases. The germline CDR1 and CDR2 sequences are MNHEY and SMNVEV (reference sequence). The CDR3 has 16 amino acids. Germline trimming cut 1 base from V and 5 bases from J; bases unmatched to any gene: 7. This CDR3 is CASSLLVGGPTGELFF. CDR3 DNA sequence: TGTGCCAGCAGTTTATTAGTGGGAGGGCCGACCGGGGAGCTGTTTTTT.

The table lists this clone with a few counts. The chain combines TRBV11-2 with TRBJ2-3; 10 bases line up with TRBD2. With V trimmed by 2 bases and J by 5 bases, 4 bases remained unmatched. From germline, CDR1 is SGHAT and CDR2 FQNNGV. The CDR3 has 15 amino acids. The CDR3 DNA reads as TGTGCCAGCAGCTTAAGCGGGAGGGCCCGAGATACGCAGTATTTT. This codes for CASSLSGRARDTQYF.

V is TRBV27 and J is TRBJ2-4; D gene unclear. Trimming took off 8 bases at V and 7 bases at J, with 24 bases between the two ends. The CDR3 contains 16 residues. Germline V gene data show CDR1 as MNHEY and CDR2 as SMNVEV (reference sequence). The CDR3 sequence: CASAFKAASVINIQYF. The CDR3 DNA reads TGTGCCAGCGCATTTAAGGCCGCCAGCGTTATTAACATTCAGTACTTC.

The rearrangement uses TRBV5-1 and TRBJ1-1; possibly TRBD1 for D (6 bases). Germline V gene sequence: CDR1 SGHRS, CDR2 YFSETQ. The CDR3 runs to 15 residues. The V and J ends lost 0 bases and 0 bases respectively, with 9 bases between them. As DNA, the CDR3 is TGCGCCAGCAGCTTGGGCGGACAGATGAACACTGAAGCTTTCTTT. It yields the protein CASSLGGQMNTEAFF.

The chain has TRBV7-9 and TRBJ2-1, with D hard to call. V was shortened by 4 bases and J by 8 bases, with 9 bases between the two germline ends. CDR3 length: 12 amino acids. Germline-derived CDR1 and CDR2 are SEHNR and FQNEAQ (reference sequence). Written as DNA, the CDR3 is TGTGCCAGCAGCTCGGAGATGGATGAGCAGTTCTTC. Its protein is CASSSEMDEQFF.

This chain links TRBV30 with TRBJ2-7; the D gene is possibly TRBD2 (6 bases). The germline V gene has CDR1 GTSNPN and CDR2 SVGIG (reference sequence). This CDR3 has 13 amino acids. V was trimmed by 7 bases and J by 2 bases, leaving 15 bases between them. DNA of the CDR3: TGTGCCTCGAGGGAGGACCTAACCTACGAGCAGTACTTC. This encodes CASREDLTYEQYF.

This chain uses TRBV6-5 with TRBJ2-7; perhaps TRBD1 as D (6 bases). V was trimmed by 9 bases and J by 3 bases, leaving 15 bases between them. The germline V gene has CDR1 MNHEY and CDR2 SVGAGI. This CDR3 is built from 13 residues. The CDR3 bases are TGTGCCAGTAGACAGGTTCCGCTCTACGAGCAGTACTTC. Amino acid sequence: CASRQVPLYEQYF.

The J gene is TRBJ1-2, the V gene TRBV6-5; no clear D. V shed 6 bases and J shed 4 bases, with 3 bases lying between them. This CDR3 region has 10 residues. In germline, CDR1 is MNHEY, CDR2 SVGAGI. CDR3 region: CASSGYGYTF. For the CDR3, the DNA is TGTGCCAGCAGCGGCTATGGCTACACCTTC.

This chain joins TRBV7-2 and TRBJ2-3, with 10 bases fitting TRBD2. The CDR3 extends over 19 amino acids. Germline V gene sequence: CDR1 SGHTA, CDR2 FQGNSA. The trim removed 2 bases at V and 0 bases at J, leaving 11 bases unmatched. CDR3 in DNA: TGTGCCAGCAGCTTATGGTTGGCTAGCGGGGGAACTAGCACAGATACGCAGTATTTT. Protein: CASSLWLASGGTSTDTQYF.

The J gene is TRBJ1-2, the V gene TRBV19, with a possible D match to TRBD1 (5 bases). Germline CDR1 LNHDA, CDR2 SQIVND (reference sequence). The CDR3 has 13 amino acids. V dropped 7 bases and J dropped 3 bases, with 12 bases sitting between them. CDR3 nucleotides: TGTGCCAGTAATAGGAGGGACCACTATGGCTACACCTTC. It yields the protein CASNRRDHYGYTF.

CDR3 sequence reads: CASSFGGRNTEAFF. DNA of the CDR3: TGTGCCAGCAGCTTCGGAGGGCGGAACACTGAAGCTTTCTTT. The chain carries TRBV13 and TRBJ1-1; D remains ambiguous. Germline-derived CDR1 and CDR2 are PRHDT and FYEKMQ (reference sequence). V gave up 3 bases and J gave up 1 base, with 9 bases separating them. The CDR3 sequence is 14 residues long.

CDR3 sequence reads: CASSLGTGPIGELFF. In DNA form, the CDR3 reads TGTGCCAGCAGCTTAGGTACTGGGCCGATCGGGGAGCTGTTTTTT. The J gene is TRBJ2-2, the V gene TRBV7-9; D uncertain. Germline V gene data show CDR1 as SEHNR and CDR2 as FQNEAQ (reference sequence). This CDR3 comprises 15 residues. The V end was cut by 1 base, the J end by 7 bases, with 13 bases between. The full variable domain, with the rest looked up from reference TRBV7-9 and TRBJ2-2, is DTGVSQNPRHKITKRGQNVTFRCDPISEHNRLYWYRQTLGQGPEFLTYFQNEAQLEKSRLLSDRFSAERPKGSFSTLEIQRTEQGDSAMYLCASSLGTGPIGELFFGEGSRLTVL.

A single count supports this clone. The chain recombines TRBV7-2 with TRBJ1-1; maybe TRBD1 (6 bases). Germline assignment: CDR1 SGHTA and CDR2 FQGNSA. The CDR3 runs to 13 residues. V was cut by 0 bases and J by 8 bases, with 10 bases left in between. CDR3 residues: CASSLAQGLEAFF. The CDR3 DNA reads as TGTGCCAGCAGCTTAGCGCAGGGGTTAGAAGCTTTCTTT.

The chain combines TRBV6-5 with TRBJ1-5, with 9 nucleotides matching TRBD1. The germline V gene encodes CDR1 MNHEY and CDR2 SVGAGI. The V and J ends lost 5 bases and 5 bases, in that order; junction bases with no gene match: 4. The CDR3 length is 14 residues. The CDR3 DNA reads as TGTGCCAGCAGTCTGGACAGGGGCGATCAGCCCCAGCATTTT. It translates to CASSLDRGDQPQHF.

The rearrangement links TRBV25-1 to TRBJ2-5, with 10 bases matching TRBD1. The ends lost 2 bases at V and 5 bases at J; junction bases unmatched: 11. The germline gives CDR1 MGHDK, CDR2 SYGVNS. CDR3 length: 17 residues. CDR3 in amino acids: CASSERGQGPSGETQYF. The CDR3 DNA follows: TGTGCCAGCAGTGAACGGGGACAGGGGCCAAGCGGGGAGACCCAGTACTTC.

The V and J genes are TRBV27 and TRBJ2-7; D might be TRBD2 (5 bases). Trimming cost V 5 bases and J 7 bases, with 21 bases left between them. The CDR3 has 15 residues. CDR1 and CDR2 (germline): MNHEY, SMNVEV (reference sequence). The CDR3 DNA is TGTGCCAGCAGTCCTAGCCCAGAGGCAGCGTGGGAGCAGTACTTC. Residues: CASSPSPEAAWEQYF.

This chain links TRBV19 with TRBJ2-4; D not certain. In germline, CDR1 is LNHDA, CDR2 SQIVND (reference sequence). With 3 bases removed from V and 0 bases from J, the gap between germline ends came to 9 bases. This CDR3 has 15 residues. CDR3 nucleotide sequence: TGTGCCAGTAGTATCACCGGGTTAGCCAAAAACATTCAGTACTTC. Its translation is CASSITGLAKNIQYF.

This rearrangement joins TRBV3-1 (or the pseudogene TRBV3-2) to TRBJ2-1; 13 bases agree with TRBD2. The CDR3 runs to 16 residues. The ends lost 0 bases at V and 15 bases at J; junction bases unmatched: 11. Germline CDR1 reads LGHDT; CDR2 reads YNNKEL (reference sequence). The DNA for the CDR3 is TGTGCCAGCAGCCAAGATCTTGGGACTAGCGGGATATCGAGGTTCTTC. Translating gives CASSQDLGTSGISRFF.

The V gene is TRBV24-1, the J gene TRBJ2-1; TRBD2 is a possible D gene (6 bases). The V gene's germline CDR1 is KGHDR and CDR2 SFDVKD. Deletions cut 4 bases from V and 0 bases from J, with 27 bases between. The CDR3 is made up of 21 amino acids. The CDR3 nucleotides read TGTGCCACCAGTGAGGGGGGACTGGGGTCGGTTCCCGTTTTCTCCTACAATGAGCAGTTCTTC. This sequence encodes CATSEGGLGSVPVFSYNEQFF.